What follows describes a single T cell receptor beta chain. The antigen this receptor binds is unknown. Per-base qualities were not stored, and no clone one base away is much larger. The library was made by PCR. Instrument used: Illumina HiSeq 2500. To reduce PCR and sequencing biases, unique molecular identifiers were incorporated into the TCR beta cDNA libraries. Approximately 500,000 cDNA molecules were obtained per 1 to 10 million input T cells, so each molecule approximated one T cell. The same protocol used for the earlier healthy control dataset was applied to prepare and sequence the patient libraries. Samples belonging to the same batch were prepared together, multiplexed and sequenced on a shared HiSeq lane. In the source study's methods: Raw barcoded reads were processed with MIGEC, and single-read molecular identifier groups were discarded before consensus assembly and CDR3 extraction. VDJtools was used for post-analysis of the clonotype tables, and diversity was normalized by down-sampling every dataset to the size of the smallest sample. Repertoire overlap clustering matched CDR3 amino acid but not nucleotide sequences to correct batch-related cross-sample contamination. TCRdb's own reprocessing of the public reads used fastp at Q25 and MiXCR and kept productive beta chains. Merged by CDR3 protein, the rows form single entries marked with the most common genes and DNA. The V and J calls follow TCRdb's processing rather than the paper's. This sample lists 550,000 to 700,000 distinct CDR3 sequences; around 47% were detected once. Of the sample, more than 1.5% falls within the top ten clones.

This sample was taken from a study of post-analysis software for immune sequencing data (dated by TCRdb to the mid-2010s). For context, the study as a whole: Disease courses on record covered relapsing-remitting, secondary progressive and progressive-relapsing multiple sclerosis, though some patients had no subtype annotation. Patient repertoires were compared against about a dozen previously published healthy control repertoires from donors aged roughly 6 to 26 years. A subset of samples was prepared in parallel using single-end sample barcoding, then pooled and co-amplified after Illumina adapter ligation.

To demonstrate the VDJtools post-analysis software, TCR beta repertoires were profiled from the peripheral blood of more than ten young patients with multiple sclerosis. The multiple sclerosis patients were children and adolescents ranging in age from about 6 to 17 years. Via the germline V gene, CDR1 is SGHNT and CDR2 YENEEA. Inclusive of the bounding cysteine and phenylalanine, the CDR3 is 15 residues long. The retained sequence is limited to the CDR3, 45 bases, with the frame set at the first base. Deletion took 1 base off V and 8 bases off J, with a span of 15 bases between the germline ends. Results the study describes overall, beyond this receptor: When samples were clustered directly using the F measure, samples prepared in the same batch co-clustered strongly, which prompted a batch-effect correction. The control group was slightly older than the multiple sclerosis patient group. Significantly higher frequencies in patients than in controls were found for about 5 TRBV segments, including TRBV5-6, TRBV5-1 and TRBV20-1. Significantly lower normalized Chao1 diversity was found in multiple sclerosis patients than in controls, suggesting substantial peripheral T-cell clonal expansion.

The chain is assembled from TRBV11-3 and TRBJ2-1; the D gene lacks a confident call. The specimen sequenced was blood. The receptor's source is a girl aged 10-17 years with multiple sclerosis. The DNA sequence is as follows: TGTGCCAGCAGCTTAGCTATCGCCCTAGACCATGAGCAGTTCTTC. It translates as CASSLAIALDHEQFF.